Listed here are 25 T cell receptor beta chains from one sample, sequenced in a study of control samples from healthy donors and cancer patients. Assay: immunoSEQ multiplex PCR; the TCRdb copy retains only in-frame clones and omits some. There are about 110,000 clones in the sample; 90% occur only once, and under 4.5% lies in the top ten. The sequenced material came from blood. These receptor sequences come from a human donor in good health. The donor label of this sample is uncertain.

This chain connects TRBV30 to TRBJ1-2, with D unresolved. In germline, CDR1 is GTSNPN, CDR2 SVGIG (reference sequence). The length of the CDR3 is 11 residues. V gave up 3 bases and J gave up 7 bases, with 9 bases separating them. CDR3 protein: CAWRGRSGYTF. CDR3 bases: TGTGCCTGGAGAGGCCGTTCTGGCTACACCTTC.

The chain recombines TRBV2 with TRBJ1-1; no clear D. V lost 4 bases and J 3 bases, leaving 12 bases between the germline ends. Looked up from germline, CDR1 is SNHLY and CDR2 is FYNNEI. The CDR3 sequence is 14 residues long. The CDR3 here is CASSVYGVDTEAFF. Written as DNA, the CDR3 is TGTGCCAGCAGTGTATACGGAGTCGACACTGAAGCTTTCTTT.

This clone was observed a single time. This chain joins TRBV28 and TRBJ1-1, with TRBD1 matching over 7 bases. Per the germline V gene, CDR1 is MDHEN and CDR2 is SYDVKM. The ends lost 6 bases at V and 0 bases at J; junction bases unmatched: 7. The CDR3 is 15 residues long. CDR3 DNA: TGTGCCAGCAGGGGGGCCGGGACAGTGAACACTGAAGCTTTCTTT. Encoded protein: CASRGAGTVNTEAFF.

The chain uses TRBV5-4 and TRBJ1-1, with D tentatively TRBD1 (5 bases). From germline, CDR1 is SGHNT and CDR2 YYREEE (reference sequence). The CDR3 is 14 amino acids. V lost 0 bases and J 5 bases, leaving 11 bases between the germline ends. The DNA for the CDR3 is TGTGCCAGCAGCTTGGGGCAGGGCCGGACTGAAGCTTTCTTT. This translates into CASSLGQGRTEAFF. The full variable domain, its missing parts supplied by reference TRBV5-4 and TRBJ1-1, is ETGVTQSPTHLIKTRGQQVTLRCSSQSGHNTVSWYQQALGQGPQFIFQYYREEENGRGNFPPRFSGLQFPNYSSELNVNALELDDSALYLCASSLGQGRTEAFFGQGTRLTVV.

The V gene is TRBV7-2, the J gene TRBJ1-2; 7 bases align to TRBD1. Germline trimming cut 6 bases from V and 5 bases from J; bases unmatched to any gene: 6. The CDR3 covers 13 residues. Germline assignment: CDR1 SGHTA and CDR2 FQGNSA. CDR3 sequence: CASRRQGEYGYTF. CDR3 in DNA: TGTGCCAGCAGGCGACAGGGAGAATATGGCTACACCTTC.

The J gene is TRBJ2-2, the V gene TRBV6-1; D ambiguous. The CDR3 runs to 16 residues. V lost 2 bases to trimming and J lost 5 bases, with 15 bases between them. In germline, CDR1 is MNHNS, CDR2 SASEGT. The CDR3 DNA is TGTGCCAGCAGTGAAACTCTAGTCGGATTAACCGGGGAGCTGTTTTTT. Translating gives CASSETLVGLTGELFF.

The genes are TRBV6-5 and TRBJ2-1; weak D call: TRBD2 (7 bases). This CDR3 is 14 amino acids long. Germline CDR1 MNHEY, CDR2 SVGAGI. Between the trimmed V and J ends, which lost 2 bases and 6 bases, there was a span of 11 bases. CDR3 DNA: TGTGCCAGCAGTTACGGGGGAGGGGGCAATGAGCAGTTCTTC. It codes for CASSYGGGGNEQFF.

This sequence joins TRBV25-1 and TRBJ2-1, with D perhaps matching TRBD1 (5 bases). This CDR3 is built from 15 residues. Germline V gene data show CDR1 as MGHDK and CDR2 as SYGVNS. The V gene lost 0 bases and the J gene lost 8 bases, with 14 bases spanning the gap. As DNA, the CDR3 is TGTGCCAGCAGTGAATATGGTTCTGGACACGATGAGCAGTTCTTC. Its translation: CASSEYGSGHDEQFF.

This clone has just a few counts. This chain links TRBV6-5 with TRBJ1-3, with D unresolved. The CDR3 length is 11 residues. Per germline, CDR1 MNHEY and CDR2 SVGAGI. V dropped 7 bases and J dropped 5 bases, with 6 bases sitting between them. The CDR3 region is CASTNRNTIYF. The CDR3 DNA reads TGTGCCAGCACTAATCGAAACACCATATATTTT.

The chain joins TRBV15 to TRBJ1-4, with D maybe TRBD1 (5 bases). In germline, CDR1 is LNHNV, CDR2 YYDKDF (reference sequence). This CDR3 is 15 amino acids long. Trimming removed 5 bases at V and 7 bases at J, with 17 bases between. This chain's CDR3 is CATSPAGGSSEKLFF. For the CDR3, the DNA is TGTGCCACCAGCCCTGCCGGGGGGTCGAGTGAAAAACTGTTTTTT.

This sequence joins TRBV6-5 and TRBJ2-5; 7 bases align to TRBD2. CDR3 length: 13 residues. Germline V gene data show CDR1 as MNHEY and CDR2 as SVGAGI. J lost 3 bases, V lost 6 bases, and 4 bases had no gene match. The CDR3 region has the DNA TGTGCCAGCAGACGACTAGCAGAAGAGACCCAGTACTTC. It is translated as CASRRLAEETQYF.

V is TRBV6-1 and J is TRBJ2-3; D may be TRBD2 (7 bases). The CDR3 covers 15 residues. V lost 0 bases, J lost 5 bases, and 12 bases lay in between. The V gene's germline CDR1 is MNHNS and CDR2 SASEGT. The CDR3 region is CASSEAGGRKDTQYF. In nucleotides, the CDR3 is TGTGCCAGCAGTGAAGCGGGGGGGCGTAAAGATACGCAGTATTTT.

The rearrangement links TRBV30 to TRBJ2-7; 8 nucleotides match TRBD1. CDR1 and CDR2 from the germline V gene are GTSNPN and SVGIG (reference sequence). The CDR3 consists of 16 residues. Trimming at V came to 3 bases and at J to 3 bases, leaving 13 bases not matched to a gene. The CDR3 loop reads CAWSQIGTGYIYEQYF. The CDR3 DNA reads TGTGCCTGGAGCCAAATAGGGACAGGATACATCTACGAGCAGTACTTC.

The chain couples TRBV5-1 to TRBJ1-3; D unclear. V gave up 0 bases and J gave up 8 bases, with 6 bases separating them. CDR3 length: 12 amino acids. CDR1 and CDR2 (germline): SGHRS, YFSETQ. The CDR3 region is CASSLDADTIYF. The CDR3 DNA reads as TGCGCCAGCAGCTTGGACGCGGACACCATATATTTT.

V is TRBV6-5 and J is TRBJ2-2; no firm D call. Germline CDR1 is MNHEY and CDR2 is SVGAGI. V dropped 6 bases and J dropped 1 base, with 3 bases sitting between them. The CDR3 loop spans 12 amino acids. CDR3 sequence (DNA): TGTGCCAGCAGACAGAACACCGGGGAGCTGTTTTTT. This gives the protein CASRQNTGELFF.

The chain employs TRBV7-9 and TRBJ1-5; no clear D gene. Trimming stripped 1 base from V and 7 bases from J, with 5 bases between. Germline loops: CDR1 SEHNR, CDR2 FQNEAQ (reference sequence). The CDR3 is 12 residues long. This CDR3 reads CASSLVGQPQHF. DNA for the CDR3: TGTGCCAGCAGCTTAGTAGGGCAGCCCCAGCATTTT.

This clone has just one count. The chain carries TRBV7-2 and TRBJ2-7; 8 bases line up with TRBD2. This CDR3 region has 14 residues. The trim removed 3 bases at V and 6 bases at J, leaving 7 bases unmatched. Germline CDR1 and CDR2: SGHTA and FQGNSA. The CDR3 loop reads CASSFGTSPFEQYF. The CDR3 coding sequence is TGTGCCAGCAGCTTTGGGACTAGTCCGTTCGAGCAGTACTTC.

Comments on this clone: Additional DNA sequences in this sample encode the identical CDR3. The chain recombines TRBV7-6 with TRBJ2-5; TRBD1 is a possible D gene (6 bases). The germline CDR1 and CDR2 sequences are SGHVS and FNYEAQ. This CDR3 spans 14 amino acids. V dropped 0 bases and J dropped 2 bases, with 7 bases sitting between them. This CDR3 is CASSLAGAQETQYF. Here the CDR3 DNA reads TGTGCCAGCAGCTTAGCGGGGGCACAAGAGACCCAGTACTTC.

V gene TRBV5-1 combines with J gene TRBJ1-1; 7 bases are a match to TRBD1. V shed 7 bases and J 3 bases; nucleotides not matched to a gene: 12. This CDR3 region has 15 residues. The germline V gene encodes CDR1 SGHRS and CDR2 YFSETQ. The CDR3 DNA follows: TGCGCCAGCTGCGAGGGGACAGTGGGCTACACTGAAGCTTTCTTT. It translates to CASCEGTVGYTEAFF. The complete variable domain, with remaining parts taken from reference TRBV5-1 and TRBJ1-1, reads KAGVTQTPRYLIKTRGQQVTLSCSPISGHRSVSWYQQTPGQGLQFLFEYFSETQRNKGNFPGRFSGRQFSNSRSEMNVSTLELGDSALYLCASCEGTVGYTEAFFGQGTRLTVV.

The CDR3 DNA follows: TGTGCCATCAGAGCAACCGGGACAGGTGGGGAGACCCAGTACTTC. Its translation is CAIRATGTGGETQYF. The chain is built from TRBV10-3 and TRBJ2-5, with 8 nucleotides matching TRBD1. Germline CDR1 and CDR2: ENHRY and SYGVKD. V lost 6 bases to trimming and J lost 5 bases; unmatched junction nucleotides: 11. The CDR3 has 15 residues.

V is TRBV18 and J is TRBJ1-2; 8 bases line up with TRBD1. After removal of 4 bases from V and 7 bases from J, the junction contained 11 bases not matched to a gene. The CDR3 contains 15 residues. Germline values: CDR1 KGHSH, CDR2 LQKENI. The CDR3 DNA reads TGTGCCAGCTCACTGGGGGACAGGCTCCTTGGTGGCTACACCTTC. Translated: CASSLGDRLLGGYTF.

This chain links TRBV18 with TRBJ1-2; a weak D match, TRBD1 (6 bases). V was trimmed by 9 bases and J by 3 bases, leaving 17 bases between them. The CDR3 loop spans 14 amino acids. CDR1 is KGHSH and CDR2 is LQKENI in the germline V gene. CDR3 residues: CASSDGGHDYGYTF. CDR3 in DNA: TGTGCCAGTTCCGACGGGGGGCATGACTATGGCTACACCTTC.

The CDR3 nucleotides read TGTGCCAGCAGTCCCGTCGGAGGGGGGAGTTCACCCCTCCACTTT. This sequence encodes CASSPVGGGSSPLHF. V usage is TRBV6-6 and J usage is TRBJ1-6; a weak D match, TRBD1 (6 bases). The V end lost 5 bases, the J end lost 9 bases, and 17 bases lay between the germline ends. Per germline, CDR1 MNHNY and CDR2 SVGAGI (reference sequence). There are 15 residues in the CDR3.

The V and J genes are TRBV3-1 (or the pseudogene TRBV3-2) and TRBJ2-7; D perhaps matches TRBD2 (6 bases). CDR1 is LGHDT, CDR2 YNNKEL, per germline (reference sequence). This CDR3 comprises 14 residues. Trimming removed 0 bases at V and 3 bases at J, with 9 bases between. CDR3 in amino acids: CASSQEGDFYEQYF. In nucleotides, the CDR3 is TGTGCCAGCAGCCAAGAAGGGGACTTCTACGAGCAGTACTTC.

This chain joins TRBV6-5 and TRBJ2-7; D is perhaps TRBD2 (5 bases). Germline V gene data show CDR1 as MNHEY and CDR2 as SVGAGI. This CDR3 has 14 residues. Trimming took off 9 bases at V and 0 bases at J, with 15 bases between the two ends. The CDR3 DNA follows: TGTGCCAGTATGACTACTTCGAGCTCCTACGAGCAGTACTTC. Protein product: CASMTTSSSYEQYF.